Listed below are T cell receptor beta chains from one sample, sequenced in a study of blood T cell repertoires in COVID-19. The table came from immunoSEQ multiplex PCR; TCRdb's copy has only in-frame clones and leaves some out. The top ten hold about 4.2% of the sample, which has around 270,000 clones, roughly 89% seen once. The sequenced material came from peripheral blood. The origin of the receptors is a man aged 35 to 55 with acute or convalescent COVID-19. Both conserved end residues are part of each CDR3. The D gene is left open where the match is weak. Part of the rows lack a size; the others show once, few, many or a class for expanded clones.

v_gene: TRBV6-6; d_gene: TRBD1; j_gene: TRBJ2-2; abundance: .; CDR3aa: CASRPPGQGRSGELFF; CDR3nt: TGTGCCAGCAGGCCTCCGGGACAGGGGCGAAGCGGGGAGCTGTTTTTT
v_gene: TRBV5-4; d_gene: .; j_gene: TRBJ1-1; abundance: .; CDR3aa: CASSWEQGLNTEAFF; CDR3nt: TGTGCCAGCAGCTGGGAGCAGGGGCTGAACACTGAAGCTTTCTTT
v_gene: TRBV3-1/TRBV3-2; d_gene: TRBD1; j_gene: TRBJ1-5; abundance: .; CDR3aa: CASSQYPHTGQGARQPQHF; CDR3nt: TGTGCCAGCAGCCAATACCCTCACACCGGACAGGGGGCTCGCCAGCCCCAGCATTTT
v_gene: TRBV19; d_gene: .; j_gene: TRBJ1-1; abundance: once; CDR3aa: CASSISSTGDYRAFF; CDR3nt: TGTGCCAGTAGTATATCTTCGACAGGCGATTATCGAGCTTTCTTT
v_gene: TRBV19; d_gene: TRBD2; j_gene: TRBJ2-3; abundance: few; CDR3aa: CASSRRGASQADTQYF; CDR3nt: TGTGCCAGTAGCAGGCGGGGGGCCTCCCAGGCGGATACGCAGTATTTT
v_gene: TRBV7-2; d_gene: .; j_gene: TRBJ1-1; abundance: .; CDR3aa: CASSFHRKGTEAFF; CDR3nt: TGTGCCAGCAGCTTCCACAGGAAGGGCACTGAAGCTTTCTTT
v_gene: TRBV2; d_gene: .; j_gene: TRBJ1-1; abundance: .; CDR3aa: CASSDQGPYTEAFF; CDR3nt: TGTGCCAGCAGTGATCAGGGGCCCTACACTGAAGCTTTCTTT
v_gene: TRBV5-1; d_gene: TRBD1; j_gene: TRBJ1-2; abundance: .; CDR3aa: CASSRPGQGAEGYTF; CDR3nt: TGCGCCAGCAGCCGGCCGGGACAGGGGGCGGAAGGCTACACCTTC
v_gene: TRBV2; d_gene: .; j_gene: TRBJ1-5; abundance: .; CDR3aa: CASSVPGYSNQPQHF; CDR3nt: TGTGCCAGCAGTGTGCCAGGGTATAGCAATCAGCCCCAGCATTTT
v_gene: TRBV5-1; d_gene: .; j_gene: TRBJ1-1; abundance: .; CDR3aa: CASSLLPGVNTEAFF; CDR3nt: TGCGCCAGCAGCTTATTACCAGGGGTCAACACTGAAGCTTTCTTT
v_gene: TRBV5-6; d_gene: TRBD1; j_gene: TRBJ2-7; abundance: .; CDR3aa: CASSPTGKQKEQYF; CDR3nt: TGTGCCAGCAGCCCGACAGGGAAGCAAAAGGAGCAGTACTTC
v_gene: TRBV6-6; d_gene: .; j_gene: TRBJ1-5; abundance: .; CDR3aa: CASSYSGAPNQPQHF; CDR3nt: TGTGCCAGCAGTTACTCGGGGGCCCCCAATCAGCCCCAGCATTTT
v_gene: TRBV10-3; d_gene: .; j_gene: TRBJ1-2; abundance: few; CDR3aa: CAISESKGIYGYTF; CDR3nt: TGTGCCATCAGTGAGTCCAAGGGGATCTATGGCTACACCTTC
v_gene: TRBV2; d_gene: TRBD1; j_gene: TRBJ2-2; abundance: once; CDR3aa: CASTGTANTGELFF; CDR3nt: TGTGCCAGCACCGGGACAGCTAACACCGGGGAGCTGTTTTTT
v_gene: TRBV12-3/TRBV12-4; d_gene: .; j_gene: TRBJ2-1; abundance: .; CDR3aa: CASSYRGGNEQFF; CDR3nt: TGTGCCAGCAGTTACAGGGGGGGGAATGAGCAGTTCTTC
v_gene: TRBV5-1; d_gene: .; j_gene: TRBJ2-7; abundance: .; CDR3aa: CASSLGDSSYEQYF; CDR3nt: TGCGCCAGCAGCTTGGGTGACAGCTCCTACGAGCAGTACTTC
v_gene: TRBV29-1; d_gene: .; j_gene: TRBJ1-2; abundance: .; CDR3aa: CSVERSRGYGYTF; CDR3nt: TGCAGCGTTGAGAGGTCTCGGGGTTATGGCTACACCTTC
v_gene: TRBV12-5; d_gene: TRBD1; j_gene: TRBJ1-4; abundance: .; CDR3aa: CASGIQGVEEKLFF; CDR3nt: TGTGCTAGTGGTATACAGGGGGTAGAGGAAAAACTGTTTTTT
v_gene: TRBV25-1; d_gene: .; j_gene: TRBJ1-1; abundance: .; CDR3aa: CASSDHISRGAFF; CDR3nt: TGTGCCAGCAGTGATCACATATCCAGAGGAGCTTTCTTT
v_gene: TRBV5-6; d_gene: .; j_gene: TRBJ2-7; abundance: .; CDR3aa: CASSLVVQASSYEQYF; CDR3nt: TGTGCCAGCAGCTTGGTCGTGCAGGCGAGCTCCTACGAGCAGTACTTC
v_gene: TRBV11-2; d_gene: .; j_gene: TRBJ1-1; abundance: once; CDR3aa: CASSFAGSYTEAFF; CDR3nt: TGTGCCAGCAGCTTTGCGGGCAGCTACACTGAAGCTTTCTTT
v_gene: TRBV30; d_gene: TRBD1; j_gene: TRBJ1-5; abundance: .; CDR3aa: CAWSMTGGNQPQHF; CDR3nt: TGTGCCTGGAGTATGACAGGGGGTAATCAGCCCCAGCATTTT
v_gene: TRBV11-3; d_gene: .; j_gene: TRBJ2-6; abundance: .; CDR3aa: CASSAGPEGANVLTF; CDR3nt: TGTGCCAGCAGCGCTGGGCCAGAAGGGGCCAACGTCCTGACTTTC
v_gene: TRBV7-8; d_gene: .; j_gene: TRBJ2-1; abundance: .; CDR3aa: CASSLVVSSYNEQFF; CDR3nt: TGTGCCAGCAGCTTAGTGGTGAGCTCCTACAATGAGCAGTTCTTC
v_gene: TRBV7-7; d_gene: .; j_gene: TRBJ2-1; abundance: .; CDR3aa: CASSLGGLGEQFF; CDR3nt: TGTGCCAGCAGCTTAGGAGGGCTCGGGGAGCAGTTCTTC
v_gene: TRBV6-5; d_gene: TRBD1; j_gene: TRBJ2-1; abundance: .; CDR3aa: CASTRQGNNEQFF; CDR3nt: TGTGCCAGCACCCGACAGGGGAACAATGAGCAGTTCTTC
v_gene: TRBV2; d_gene: .; j_gene: TRBJ1-1; abundance: .; CDR3aa: CASMGTPFEAFF; CDR3nt: TGTGCCAGCATGGGGACACCTTTTGAAGCTTTCTTT
v_gene: TRBV29-1; d_gene: .; j_gene: TRBJ1-3; abundance: .; CDR3aa: CSVEQGSGNTIYF; CDR3nt: TGCAGCGTTGAACAGGGCTCTGGAAACACCATATATTTT
v_gene: TRBV19; d_gene: TRBD1; j_gene: TRBJ2-1; abundance: .; CDR3aa: CASRTDEGANYNEQFF; CDR3nt: TGTGCCAGTAGGACCGACGAGGGGGCTAACTACAATGAGCAGTTCTTC
v_gene: TRBV12-3/TRBV12-4; d_gene: .; j_gene: TRBJ2-7; abundance: .; CDR3aa: CASSPGLYEQYF; CDR3nt: TGTGCCAGCAGTCCAGGGTTATACGAGCAGTACTTC
v_gene: TRBV5-1; d_gene: TRBD1; j_gene: TRBJ1-3; abundance: .; CDR3aa: CASSLEGGPGNTIYF; CDR3nt: TGCGCCAGCAGCTTGGAAGGGGGCCCTGGAAACACCATATATTTT
v_gene: TRBV5-6; d_gene: .; j_gene: TRBJ2-6; abundance: .; CDR3aa: CASSLGARATGANVLTF; CDR3nt: TGTGCCAGCAGCTTGGGGGCCAGGGCTACTGGGGCCAACGTCCTGACTTTC
v_gene: TRBV2; d_gene: .; j_gene: TRBJ2-7; abundance: .; CDR3aa: CASSGGRQYF; CDR3nt: TGTGCCAGCAGTGGGGGCAGGCAGTACTTC
v_gene: TRBV2; d_gene: TRBD2; j_gene: TRBJ2-1; abundance: .; CDR3aa: CASSFYELAGGHNEQFF; CDR3nt: TGTGCCAGCAGTTTCTACGAACTAGCGGGGGGCCACAATGAGCAGTTCTTC
v_gene: TRBV12-3/TRBV12-4; d_gene: .; j_gene: TRBJ2-7; abundance: .; CDR3aa: CASSLGARDEQYF; CDR3nt: TGTGCCAGCAGTTTGGGGGCTCGGGATGAGCAGTACTTC
v_gene: TRBV4-1; d_gene: .; j_gene: TRBJ1-4; abundance: .; CDR3aa: CASSQAPGRSNEKLFF; CDR3nt: TGCGCCAGCAGCCAGGCACCAGGGCGTTCTAATGAAAAACTGTTTTTT